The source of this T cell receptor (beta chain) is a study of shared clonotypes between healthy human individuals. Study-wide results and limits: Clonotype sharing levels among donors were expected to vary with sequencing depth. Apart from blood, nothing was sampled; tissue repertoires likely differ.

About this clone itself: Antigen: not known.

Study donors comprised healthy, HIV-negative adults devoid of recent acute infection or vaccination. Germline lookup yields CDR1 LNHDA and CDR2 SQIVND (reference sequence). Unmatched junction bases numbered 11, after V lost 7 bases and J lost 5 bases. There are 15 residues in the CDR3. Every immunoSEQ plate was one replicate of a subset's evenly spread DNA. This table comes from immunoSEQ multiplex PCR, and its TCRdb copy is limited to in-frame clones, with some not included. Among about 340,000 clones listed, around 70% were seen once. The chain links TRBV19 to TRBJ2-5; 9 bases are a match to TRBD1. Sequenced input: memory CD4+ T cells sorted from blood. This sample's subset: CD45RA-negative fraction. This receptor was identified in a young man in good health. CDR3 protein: CASNQGDRDLETQYF. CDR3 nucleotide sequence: TGTGCCAGTAACCAGGGGGACAGGGACTTGGAGACCCAGTACTTC.